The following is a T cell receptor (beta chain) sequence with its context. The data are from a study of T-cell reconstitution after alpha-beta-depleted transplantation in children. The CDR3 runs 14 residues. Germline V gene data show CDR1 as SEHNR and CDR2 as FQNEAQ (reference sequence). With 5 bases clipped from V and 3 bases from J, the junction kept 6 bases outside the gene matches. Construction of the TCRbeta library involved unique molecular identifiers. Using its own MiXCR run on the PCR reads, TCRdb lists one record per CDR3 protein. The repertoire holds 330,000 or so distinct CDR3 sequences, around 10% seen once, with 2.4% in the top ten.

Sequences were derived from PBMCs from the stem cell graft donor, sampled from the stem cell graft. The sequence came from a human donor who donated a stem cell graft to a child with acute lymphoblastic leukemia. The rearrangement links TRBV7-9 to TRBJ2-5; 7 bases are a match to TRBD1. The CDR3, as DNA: TGTGCCAGCAGCCGGATAGGGGGCGAAGAGACCCAGTACTTC. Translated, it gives CASSRIGGEETQYF.